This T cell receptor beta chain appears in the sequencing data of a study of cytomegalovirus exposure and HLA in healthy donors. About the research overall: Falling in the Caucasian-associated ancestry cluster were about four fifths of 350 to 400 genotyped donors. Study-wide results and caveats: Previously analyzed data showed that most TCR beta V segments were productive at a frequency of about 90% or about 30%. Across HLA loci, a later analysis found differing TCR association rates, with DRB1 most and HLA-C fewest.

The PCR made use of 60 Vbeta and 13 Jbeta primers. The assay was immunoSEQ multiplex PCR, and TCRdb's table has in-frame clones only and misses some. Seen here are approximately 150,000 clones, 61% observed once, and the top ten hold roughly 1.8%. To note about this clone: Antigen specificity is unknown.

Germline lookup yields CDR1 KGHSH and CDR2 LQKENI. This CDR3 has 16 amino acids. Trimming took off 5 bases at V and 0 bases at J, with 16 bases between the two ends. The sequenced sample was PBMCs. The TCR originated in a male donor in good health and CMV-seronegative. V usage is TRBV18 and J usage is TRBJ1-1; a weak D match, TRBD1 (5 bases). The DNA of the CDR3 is TGTGCCAGCTCAGGGGCAGGCCAGACTGTGAACACTGAAGCTTTCTTT. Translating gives CASSGAGQTVNTEAFF.